This T cell receptor (beta chain) is drawn from a study of OX40 agonist ivuxolimab in advanced cancers. In terms of the full investigation: The costimulatory receptor OX40 (CD134) was targeted by ivuxolimab, a fully human IgG2 agonistic monoclonal antibody. Among the roughly 52 dose-escalation patients, around 19 had hepatocellular carcinoma, 15 or so melanoma, 9 renal cell carcinoma and 9 head and neck cancer. Prior anti-PD-1, anti-PD-L1 or anti-CTLA-4 therapy was permitted, and checkpoint inhibitors had been received by around 40% of dose-escalation patients. A male proportion of nearly 85% and a mean age of roughly 55 years, ranging from roughly 23 to 79, were recorded for the dose-escalation cohort. The paper reports the monotherapy dose-escalation portion (N = 52 patients) of the phase I ivuxolimab trial. The purpose of peripheral TCRbeta sequencing was to test whether ivuxolimab changed TCR sequence diversity and led to clonal T-cell expansion. Intravenous ivuxolimab was administered to patients every 2 weeks at six dose levels: 0.01, 0.1, 0.3, 1.5, 3 and 10 mg/kg. Partial responses occurred in three dose-escalation patients: two with cutaneous melanoma and one with hepatocellular carcinoma. General findings and caveats noted by the study authors: At doses of 0.1 to 3.0 mg/kg, clonal expansion of both CD4+ and CD8+ blood T cells was observed from baseline to week 6. In the 0.1-3.0 mg/kg groups, partial responders were among the patients with the lowest normalized peripheral clonal expansion, particularly in CD8+ T cells. Low levels of normalized T-cell clonal expansion were also seen in some nonresponding patients. After ivuxolimab, expanded clones were on average more numerous among CD8+ T cells than among CD4+ T cells. The antigen specificity of the clonally expanded peripheral T cells was not determined.

The CDR3 spans 14 residues, from the cysteine through the phenylalanine. Just CDR3 DNA is preserved here, 42 bases in frame from base 1. Between the V and J ends, shortened by 1 base and 0 bases respectively, the junction contains 4 bases. The CDR1 and CDR2 encoded by the germline V gene are MNHEY and SVGAGI. To sequence the TCRbeta CDR3 region, genomic DNA was isolated from the sorted cells. TCRbeta CDR3 regions were sequenced using the immunoSEQ Assay. The immuneACCESS repertoire file appears here via TCRdb, limited to in-frame rearrangements. These files lack a portion of the clones; in checked studies, under half of the deficit traces to unresolved V genes, and the cause of the others is not known. In this sample the table shows some 140,000 clones, approximately 90% of which occur a single time. The ten most abundant clones make up about 1% of the sample. A note on this clone: The antigen it binds to is not known. No base qualities exist here, and no much larger clone lies one base off it.

Patients with autoimmune disease history or receiving systemic immunosuppression were excluded from the trial. Peripheral blood for TCR sequencing was drawn from every dose cohort at baseline, at cycle 4 day 1 and at cycle 7 day 1. The samples were drawn from a first-in-human, open-label, multicenter phase I dose-escalation trial of ivuxolimab. Adults with locally advanced or metastatic melanoma, renal cell, hepatocellular, or head and neck squamous cell carcinoma were enrolled in the trial. Before TCR sequencing, CD4+ T cells and CD8+ T cells from peripheral blood were sorted into separate populations.

The sequencing here drew on CD4+ or CD8+ T cells sorted from blood, taken in a trial of the OX40 agonist ivuxolimab. The V and J segments used are TRBV6-5 and TRBJ1-5; a confident D gene designation cannot be given. The TCR comes from an adult with an advanced solid tumor such as melanoma, head and neck, liver or kidney cancer. The base sequence is TGTGCCAGCAGTTACTACAGTAGCAATCAGCCCCAGCATTTT. Its translation reads: CASSYYSSNQPQHF.